This T cell receptor (beta chain) was identified in a study of blood T cell repertoires in COVID-19. Looking at the study overall: Sites in the United States, Italy and Spain provided acute and convalescent COVID-19 samples. From T cells, B-cell-depleted T cells, or PBMCs came the material, which was cDNA or gDNA.

Original handling: The assay estimated nucleated cells by amplifying reference gene primers. Assay: immunoSEQ multiplex PCR; the TCRdb copy retains only in-frame clones and omits some. The V and J calls and clone size come from that table; D and trimming were worked out from the DNA. The data contain 85,000 to 110,000 clones, about 90% of them singletons. CDR3 length: 17 residues. V lost 0 bases and J lost 1, with 13 bases in between. Germline V gene sequence: CDR1 ENHRY, CDR2 SYGVKD. The V and J genes are TRBV10-3 and TRBJ1-5, with D possibly TRBD1 on 6 matching bases. The TCR comes from a human donor in a cohort sampled during active COVID-19. Sequencing was done on a sample of peripheral blood. The CDR3 protein is CAISESPGRGSNQPQHF. CDR3 DNA sequence: TGTGCCATCAGTGAGTCCCCGGGGAGGGGGAGCAATCAGCCCCAGCATTTT.